The 5 T cell receptor beta chains below come from one sample, sequenced in a study of T cells after yellow fever vaccination. TCRdb passed the 5' RACE reads through MiXCR, listing each CDR3 protein once. The sample lists almost 600,000 distinct CDR3 sequences, about 14% occurring once. The material was PBMCs, obtained on the day of the yellow fever booster vaccination. Receptors originate from a man aged 30 to 45 who received the YFV17D yellow fever vaccine.

The chain employs TRBV5-6 and TRBJ2-1, with D perhaps TRBD2 (6 bases). Germline assignment: CDR1 SGHDT and CDR2 YYEEEE. The CDR3 covers 14 residues. Trimming left V 4 bases short and J 1 base short, with 9 bases between. The CDR3 coding sequence is TGTGCCAGCAGCCGCGGGAAGTCCTACAATGAGCAGTTCTTC. Residues: CASSRGKSYNEQFF.

The V gene is TRBV10-3, the J gene TRBJ1-2; possible D gene TRBD1, 6 bases. Trimming shortened V by 3 bases and J by 7 bases, and 15 bases separated the two germline ends. The CDR3 covers 14 residues. In germline, CDR1 is ENHRY, CDR2 SYGVKD. The CDR3 coding sequence is TGTGCCATCAGTGATTACACAGGGACTCGTGGCTACACCTTC. Translated, it gives CAISDYTGTRGYTF.

In this sample, this clonotype turned up a few times. The chain joins TRBV5-1 to TRBJ2-7, with D possibly TRBD2 on 6 matching bases. Trimming left V 5 bases short and J 2 bases short, with 14 bases between. The CDR3 spans 14 residues. Germline values: CDR1 SGHRS, CDR2 YFSETQ. The CDR3 coding sequence is TGCGCCAGCAGGGAGGGCGGCAGGGCCTACGAGCAGTACTTC. Translation gives CASREGGRAYEQYF.

J is TRBJ2-2 and V is TRBV7-3; 10 positions match TRBD1. The V gene's germline CDR1 is SGHTA and CDR2 FQGTGA. V gave up 4 bases and J gave up 4 bases; unmatched junction bases: 6. This CDR3 is 16 amino acids long. The CDR3, as DNA: TGTGCCAGCAGCTCCCGTGGGACAGGGGCCACCGGGGAGCTGTTTTTT. This sequence encodes CASSSRGTGATGELFF. Full variable domain (outside the CDR3, taken from reference TRBV7-3 and TRBJ2-2): GAGVSQTPSNKVTEKGKYVELRCDPISGHTALYWYRQSLGQGPEFLIYFQGTGAADDSGLPNDRFFAVRPEGSVSTLKIQRTERGDSAVYLCASSSRGTGATGELFFGEGSRLTVL.

The CDR3 sequence is CASMRGQQTYEQYF. The CDR3 bases are TGCGCCAGCATGAGGGGACAGCAAACCTACGAGCAGTACTTC. The rearrangement joins TRBV10-2 to TRBJ2-7; 7 bases are a match to TRBD1. Trimming cost V 7 bases and J 2 bases; bases outside gene matches: 8. Looked up from germline, CDR1 is WSHSY and CDR2 is SAAADI. This CDR3 region has 14 residues.